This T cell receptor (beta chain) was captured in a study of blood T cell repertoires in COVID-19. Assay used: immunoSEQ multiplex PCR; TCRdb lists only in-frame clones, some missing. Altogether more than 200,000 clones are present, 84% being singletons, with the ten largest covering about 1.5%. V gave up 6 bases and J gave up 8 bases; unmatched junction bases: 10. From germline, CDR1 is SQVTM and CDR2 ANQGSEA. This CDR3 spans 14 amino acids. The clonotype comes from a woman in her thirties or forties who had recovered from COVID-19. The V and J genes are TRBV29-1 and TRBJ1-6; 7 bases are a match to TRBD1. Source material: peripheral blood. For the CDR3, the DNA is TGCAGCGTAAGGACAGGCGCGTCGGATTCACCCCTCCACTTT. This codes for CSVRTGASDSPLHF.